The 16 T cell receptor beta chains given below trace back to one sample, sequenced in a study of T cells in Graves' hyperthyroidism and ophthalmopathy (dated by TCRdb to between 2018 and 2021). Library creation used multiplex PCR. TCRdb names Illumina HiSeq 2000 as the instrument used. TCR beta CDR3 regions were amplified from RNA transcripts. The first round of RT-PCR for the TCR CDR3 was performed with the HTBI primer set and the Qiagen OneStep RT-PCR kit. TCRdb trimmed public reads at Q25 via fastp, called clones via MiXCR and kept in-frame beta chains. Identical CDR3 protein sequences are pooled into one entry, listed with their most common genes and DNA. This sample lists hundreds of thousands of distinct CDR3 sequences; about 15% were detected once. The ten largest make up approximately 4.2% of the sample. Sequences were obtained from blood. These receptor sequences come from a woman aged 40 to 50 with Graves' ophthalmopathy.

Many counts were recorded for this clonotype. The chain combines TRBV6-5 with TRBJ1-2; tentatively, D is TRBD1 (6 bases). The germline gives CDR1 MNHEY, CDR2 SVGAGI. V lost 6 bases to trimming and J lost 4 bases, with 15 bases between them. The CDR3 contains 14 residues. In DNA, the CDR3 is TGTGCCAGCAGCCTACAGGGATTTGGCTATGGCTACACCTTC. Translating gives CASSLQGFGYGYTF.

This clonotype came up a few times. The rearrangement links TRBV4-3 to TRBJ1-2; D remains ambiguous. V was clipped by 0 bases and J by 5 bases, with 13 bases between them. This CDR3 has 15 amino acids. CDR1 and CDR2 from the germline V gene are LGHNA and YSLEER. The CDR3 DNA is TGCGCCAGCAGCCAAGATTTTCCACTCGGGTATGGCTACACCTTC. It encodes CASSQDFPLGYGYTF.

This clonotype was picked up many times. The V gene is TRBV4-1, the J gene TRBJ1-2; possibly TRBD1 for D (6 bases). There are 16 residues in the CDR3. The germline V gene has CDR1 MGHRA and CDR2 YSYEKL. The V and J ends lost 0 bases and 8 bases respectively, with 19 bases between them. CDR3 loop: CASSQDLNRVVYGYTF. CDR3 in DNA: TGCGCCAGCAGCCAAGATCTGAACAGGGTGGTCTACGGCTACACCTTC.

This clonotype was seen repeatedly, ten times or more. V and J are TRBV12-3 or TRBV12-4 and TRBJ2-5, with a tentative D call TRBD2 (6 bases). Trimming took 2 bases from V and 2 from J, leaving 9 bases between them. The CDR3 has 14 amino acids. The CDR3 spells CASSLMEGQETQYF. For the CDR3, the DNA is TGTGCCAGCAGTTTAATGGAGGGACAAGAGACCCAGTACTTC.

The V gene is TRBV28, the J gene TRBJ1-1, with D uncertain. V lost 3 bases and J 8 bases, leaving 7 bases between the germline ends. CDR1 and CDR2 from the germline V gene are MDHEN and SYDVKM. CDR3 length: 11 residues. The DNA for the CDR3 is TGTGCCAGCAGTTTTAATAGGGAAGCTTTCTTT. Residues: CASSFNREAFF.

This clonotype has ten or more counts. The genes are TRBV6-2 or TRBV6-3 and TRBJ2-7; D remains unclear. The CDR3 runs 14 residues. Trimming cost V 4 bases and J 2 bases, with 12 bases left between them. In germline, CDR1 is MNHEY, CDR2 SVGEGT. This CDR3 is CASSSFRDTYEQYF. The DNA for the CDR3 is TGTGCCAGCAGTTCCTTCAGAGATACCTACGAGCAGTACTTC.

This clonotype was detected ten times or more. CDR3 amino acids: CASSEAHRGEQYF. Here the CDR3 DNA reads TGTGCCAGCAGTGAAGCGCACAGAGGCGAGCAGTACTTC. This chain joins TRBV2 and TRBJ2-7; no definite D call. CDR1 and CDR2 (germline): SNHLY, FYNNEI. This CDR3 spans 13 amino acids. V was pared by 0 bases and J by 6 bases, with 9 bases between.

Concerning this clonotype: A much larger clone lies one base from this, so it may be a read error. This chain links TRBV7-8 with TRBJ2-7, with TRBD2 as a possible D gene (6 bases). The CDR3 has 16 amino acids. The germline gives CDR1 SGHVS, CDR2 FQNEAQ. This CDR3 reads CAGSQEGSVGGYEQYF. In nucleotides, the CDR3 is TGTGCCGGCAGCCAAGAGGGGTCGGTGGGAGGCTACGAGCAGTACTTC.

The chain joins TRBV15 to TRBJ2-5, with 8 positions matching TRBD1. CDR1 and CDR2 from the germline V gene are LNHNV and YYDKDF (reference sequence). Trimming took 5 bases from V and 3 from J; bases not matched to a gene: 14. This CDR3 contains 17 residues. CDR3 amino acids: CATSGGDRTGREETQYF. As DNA, the CDR3 is TGTGCCACCAGCGGAGGGGACAGGACAGGGCGCGAAGAGACCCAGTACTTC.

This clonotype was counted only a few times. A much larger clone is a single base away; this may be a read error. CDR3: CASSLGRTSGTYEQYF. In DNA, the CDR3 is TGTGCCAGCAGCTTGGGAAGGACTAGCGGGACCTACGAGCAGTACTTC. This chain joins TRBV5-4 and TRBJ2-7; 12 bases align to TRBD2. CDR3 length: 16 residues. After removal of 0 bases from V and 2 bases from J, the junction contained 3 bases not matched to a gene. Germline V gene data show CDR1 as SGHNT and CDR2 as YYREEE (reference sequence).

The table lists this clonotype with many counts. CDR3 bases: TGTGCCAGCAGCCAAGACTGGAACTATGGCTACACCTTC. Amino acid sequence: CASSQDWNYGYTF. The chain recombines TRBV3-1 with TRBJ1-2; D is unclear. The V gene's germline CDR1 is LGHDT and CDR2 YNNKEL (reference sequence). The CDR3 is 13 residues long. Between the trimmed V and J ends, which lost 0 bases and 2 bases, there was a span of 4 bases.

This clonotype occurred a few times. The chain is built from TRBV6-5 and TRBJ2-7, with TRBD2 matching 7 bases. The germline V gene has CDR1 MNHEY and CDR2 SVGAGI. V dropped 4 bases and J dropped 7; count of bases not matched to a gene: 10. The CDR3 is 14 amino acids. The CDR3 loop is CASSWGGRGGEQYF. In DNA, the CDR3 is TGTGCCAGCAGTTGGGGTGGGAGGGGAGGGGAGCAGTACTTC.

This clonotype was observed many times. This chain connects TRBV19 to TRBJ2-5; the D gene is possibly TRBD2 (6 bases). Germline V lookup: CDR1 LNHDA, CDR2 SQIVND (reference sequence). Between the trimmed V and J ends, which lost 8 bases and 4 bases, there was a span of 17 bases. CDR3 size: 14 residues. The CDR3 DNA is TGTGCCAGTGCGGGGCAGGGTGAGGGAGAGACCCAGTACTTC. As protein: CASAGQGEGETQYF.

This clonotype was found many times. V and J are TRBV29-1 and TRBJ2-5, with a possible D match to TRBD2 (5 bases). Germline CDR1 is SQVTM and CDR2 is ANQGSEA. The CDR3 covers 13 residues. The V end was cut by 4 bases, the J end by 2 bases, with 11 bases between. The CDR3 nucleotides read TGCAGCGTTGGGGTTAGCGCTCAAGAGACCCAGTACTTC. Protein product: CSVGVSAQETQYF.

This clonotype was seen repeatedly, ten times or more. The chain carries TRBV27 and TRBJ1-2; D gene uncertain. Trimming left V 5 bases short and J 2 bases short, with 9 bases between. The CDR3 length is 13 residues. CDR1 and CDR2 from the germline V gene are MNHEY and SMNVEV (reference sequence). The CDR3 region is CASSVTLNYGYTF. DNA for the CDR3: TGTGCCAGCAGTGTAACCTTAAACTATGGCTACACCTTC.

The chain employs TRBV9 and TRBJ2-5; D remains unclear. Trimming left V 0 bases short and J 5 bases short, with 11 bases between. This CDR3 spans 14 amino acids. Germline V gives CDR1 SGDLS, CDR2 YYNGEE. CDR3 residues: CASSVEPLRETQYF. CDR3 bases: TGTGCCAGCAGCGTAGAACCACTTAGGGAGACCCAGTACTTC.